This TCR beta chain is from a study of cytomegalovirus exposure and HLA in healthy donors. This clone was found a few times. As yet, its antigen is unknown. PCR amplification relied on 60 Vbeta primers (plus 13 Jbeta primers). Data came from immunoSEQ multiplex PCR; TCRdb stores just in-frame clones and leaves some out. The sample consists of fewer than 150,000 clones, about 70% of them appearing once. V shed 4 bases and J shed 0 bases, with 13 bases lying between them. The CDR3 consists of 16 residues. Germline CDR1 is SGHRS and CDR2 is YFSETQ. Study results and limitations: When analyzed later, the rates of TCR association showed variation by HLA locus, with DRB1 the most and HLA-C the fewest.

The sequenced sample was PBMCs. This receptor was taken from a man aged 18 to 29 in good health and CMV-seronegative. The rearrangement links TRBV5-1 to TRBJ2-2; D is ambiguous. The CDR3 loop is CASSDLSIANTGELFF. The CDR3 region has the DNA TGCGCCAGCAGCGATCTCAGTATCGCGAACACCGGGGAGCTGTTTTTT.